This T cell receptor beta chain was identified during a study of OX40 agonist ivuxolimab in advanced cancers. This table comes from immunoSEQ multiplex PCR, and its TCRdb copy is limited to in-frame clones, with some not included. There are 73,000 or so clones in the sample; 80% to 85% occur only once, and approximately 0.4% lies in the top ten. V lost 6 bases and J 6 bases, leaving 27 bases between the germline ends. This CDR3 region has 17 residues. CDR1 and CDR2 (germline): MDHEN, SYDVKM. Source: CD4+ or CD8+ T cells sorted from blood, taken in a trial of the OX40 agonist ivuxolimab. The chain joins TRBV28 to TRBJ2-7, with D perhaps TRBD1 or TRBD2 (7 bases each). This clonotype was obtained from an adult with an advanced solid tumor such as melanoma, head and neck, liver or kidney cancer. The CDR3 here is CASSPGGIGGRIPEQYF. The CDR3 DNA reads as TGTGCCAGCAGCCCAGGGGGAATTGGCGGGAGAATCCCCGAGCAGTACTTC.